This paragraph covers one T cell receptor beta chain sequence. The data were taken from a study of blood T cell repertoires in COVID-19. About the study: T cells, B-cell-depleted T cells, or PBMCs provided the cDNA or gDNA that served as material.

Using immunoSEQ multiplex PCR, the repertoire was profiled, and TCRdb retains in-frame clones only, with some absent. Of about 100,000 clones in the sample, approximately 84% were seen once. Germline V CDR1 and CDR2: KGHDR, SFDVKD. The CDR3 runs to 16 residues. V trimming: 4 bases; J trimming: 1 base; junction bases outside the gene matches: 7. The origin of this receptor is a man aged 30 to 39 in a cohort sampled during active COVID-19. V usage is TRBV24-1 and J usage is TRBJ2-3, with TRBD1 matching over 7 bases. The sample consisted of peripheral blood. The CDR3 sequence is CATSDPGQARTDTQYF. The CDR3 coding sequence is TGTGCCACCAGTGACCCAGGACAGGCCCGCACAGATACGCAGTATTTT.